Below, 32 T cell receptor beta chains from the same sample are listed, as sequenced in a study of shared T cell receptors in the human thymus. Assay used: immunoSEQ multiplex PCR; TCRdb lists only in-frame clones, some missing. The table shows 650,000 to 950,000 clones, with approximately 85% occurring only once. In addition, the sample was reused for a study of human thymus T cells.

Source material: thymocytes. Every receptor here comes from a girl less than two years old with a congenital heart defect.

The J gene is TRBJ1-1, the V gene TRBV5-1; a possible D gene is TRBD1 (6 bases). The CDR3 has 13 amino acids. Germline lookup yields CDR1 SGHRS and CDR2 YFSETQ. Trimming took off 9 bases at V and 0 bases at J, with 12 bases between the two ends. The CDR3 is CATSTGLNTEAFF. CDR3 nucleotide sequence: TGCGCCACTTCGACAGGTCTGAACACTGAAGCTTTCTTT. Variable domain in full (rest from reference TRBV5-1 and TRBJ1-1): KAGVTQTPRYLIKTRGQQVTLSCSPISGHRSVSWYQQTPGQGLQFLFEYFSETQRNKGNFPGRFSGRQFSNSRSEMNVSTLELGDSALYLCATSTGLNTEAFFGQGTRLTVV.

The rearrangement links TRBV5-6 to TRBJ1-2; a weak D match, TRBD1 (6 bases). Trimming took off 4 bases at V and 7 bases at J, with 20 bases between the two ends. CDR1 and CDR2 (germline): SGHDT, YYEEEE. The CDR3 runs 15 residues. The CDR3 DNA reads as TGTGCCAGCAGCCTACGACAGGATTTGATGGGTGGCTACACCTTC. Residues: CASSLRQDLMGGYTF.

This clone was seen more than once but under ten times. The genes are TRBV5-5 and TRBJ2-5, with 8 bases that match TRBD1. V trimming: 3 bases; J trimming: 1 base; junction bases outside the gene matches: 5. The CDR3 is 15 amino acids. Germline assignment: CDR1 SGHKS and CDR2 YYEKEE (reference sequence). CDR3 DNA sequence: TGTGCCAGCAGCTCACCTGGACAGGGCCAAGAGACCCAGTACTTC. Amino acid sequence: CASSSPGQGQETQYF.

This clone was detected only a few times. This sequence joins TRBV5-1 and TRBJ1-1; possible D gene TRBD1, 6 bases. The CDR3 runs to 19 residues. The ends were cut back, 3 bases at V and 6 bases at J, with 30 bases in the middle. CDR1 and CDR2 from the germline V gene are SGHRS and YFSETQ. For the CDR3, the DNA is TGCGCCAGCAGCTCAAATCACCCCGGTGGGACAAGGGATAGGTCTGAAGCTTTCTTT. Protein product: CASSSNHPGGTRDRSEAFF. Together with reference TRBV5-1 and TRBJ1-1, the CDR3 gives the full variable domain: KAGVTQTPRYLIKTRGQQVTLSCSPISGHRSVSWYQQTPGQGLQFLFEYFSETQRNKGNFPGRFSGRQFSNSRSEMNVSTLELGDSALYLCASSSNHPGGTRDRSEAFFGQGTRLTVV.

This chain uses TRBV6-6 with TRBJ1-1; D gene unclear. Trimming cost V 4 bases and J 9 bases, with 9 bases left between them. Per germline, CDR1 MNHNY and CDR2 SVGAGI (reference sequence). The CDR3 loop spans 11 amino acids. The CDR3 region is CASSSGEQAFF. The DNA of the CDR3 is TGTGCCAGCAGTTCCGGAGAACAAGCTTTCTTT.

This rearrangement joins TRBV7-2 to TRBJ2-3; 10 nucleotides match TRBD2. The CDR3 runs to 15 residues. Germline CDR1 SGHTA, CDR2 FQGNSA. V lost 4 bases to trimming and J lost 1 base; unmatched junction nucleotides: 2. This chain's CDR3 is CASSYLAGGTDTQYF. The CDR3 region has the DNA TGTGCCAGCAGCTATCTAGCGGGGGGCACAGATACGCAGTATTTT. Filled out from reference TRBV7-2 and TRBJ2-3, the complete variable domain reads GAGVSQSPSNKVTEKGKDVELRCDPISGHTALYWYRQSLGQGLEFLIYFQGNSAPDKSGLPSDRFSAERTGGSVSTLTIQRTQQEDSAVYLCASSYLAGGTDTQYFGPGTRLTVL.

The chain joins TRBV15 to TRBJ1-5; 8 bases are a match to TRBD1. CDR1 is LNHNV and CDR2 is YYDKDF in the germline V gene (reference sequence). The CDR3 has 19 amino acids. After removal of 4 bases from V and 0 bases from J, the junction contained 14 bases not matched to a gene. The CDR3 is CATSTKDRVGPYSNQPQHF. The CDR3 DNA reads as TGTGCCACCAGCACCAAGGACAGGGTTGGCCCTTATAGCAATCAGCCCCAGCATTTT.

The chain is built from TRBV6-5 and TRBJ2-2; TRBD2 might be the D (5 bases). CDR3 length equals 15 residues. Germline CDR1 is MNHEY and CDR2 is SVGAGI. Trimming cost V 2 bases and J 3 bases, with 10 bases left between them. The DNA of the CDR3 is TGTGCCAGCAGTTACGGGTCGGGGTACACCGGGGAGCTGTTTTTT. It codes for CASSYGSGYTGELFF.

The chain employs TRBV25-1 and TRBJ1-4; 7 bases are shared with TRBD1. Per germline, CDR1 MGHDK and CDR2 SYGVNS. Trimming removed 3 bases from V and 11 bases from J; junction bases left unmatched: 12. The CDR3 is 15 amino acids. This CDR3 reads CASSDRDSRVGKLFF. CDR3 coding DNA: TGTGCCAGCAGTGACCGGGACAGCCGGGTTGGGAAACTGTTTTTT.

The V call is TRBV5-6, the J call TRBJ2-3, with 14 bases lining up with TRBD2. Trimming cost V 1 base and J 1 base; bases outside gene matches: 5. This CDR3 has 18 amino acids. Looked up from germline, CDR1 is SGHDT and CDR2 is YYEEEE. The CDR3 region has the DNA TGTGCCAGCAGCTTGTTGACTAGCGGGGGGGCCGGCACAGATACGCAGTATTTT. The encoded protein is CASSLLTSGGAGTDTQYF.

This clone is a singleton in its sample. This rearrangement joins TRBV6-5 to TRBJ2-7; tentative D call: TRBD1 (6 bases). The germline CDR1 and CDR2 sequences are MNHEY and SVGAGI. This CDR3 region has 13 residues. Trimming took 8 bases from V and 1 from J, leaving 12 bases between them. CDR3 bases: TGTGCCAGCCTCCAGACAGGTTCCTACGAGCAGTACTTC. This codes for CASLQTGSYEQYF.

The chain joins TRBV30 to TRBJ2-3; TRBD2 matches at 7 bases. V lost 0 bases to trimming and J lost 4 bases; unmatched junction nucleotides: 4. From germline, CDR1 is GTSNPN and CDR2 SVGIG (reference sequence). The CDR3 spans 14 residues. The CDR3 region is CAWSVRGGADTQYF. The CDR3 DNA reads TGTGCCTGGAGTGTACGTGGGGGGGCAGATACGCAGTATTTT.

This clone was detected once. The rearrangement uses TRBV13 and TRBJ2-7, with D possibly being TRBD2 (5 bases). CDR1 PRHDT and CDR2 FYEKMQ come from the germline V gene (reference sequence). The CDR3 has 12 amino acids. V shed 5 bases and J shed 6 bases, with 11 bases lying between them. The DNA of the CDR3 is TGTGCCAGCAGCCTGCTACGGGGCGAGCAGTACTTC. It codes for CASSLLRGEQYF.

This clone occurred a few times. The chain has TRBV28 and TRBJ2-5; D is unresolved. The CDR3 length is 13 residues. Germline V lookup: CDR1 MDHEN, CDR2 SYDVKM. Trimming cost V 4 bases and J 9 bases, with 15 bases left between them. The CDR3 reads CASSSNLKVPQYF. DNA of the CDR3: TGTGCCAGCAGTTCGAACCTAAAAGTGCCCCAGTACTTC. Full variable domain (missing parts from reference TRBV28 and TRBJ2-5): DVKVTQSSRYLVKRTGEKVFLECVQDMDHENMFWYRQDPGLGLRLIYFSYDVKMKEKGDIPEGYSVSREKKERFSLILESASTNQTSMYLCASSSNLKVPQYFGPGTRLLVL.

This clone appeared a few times. CDR3 sequence (DNA): TGTGCCAGCAGCTTGCCCGGACTAGCGGGGATTAATACGCAGTATTTT. It encodes CASSLPGLAGINTQYF. The rearrangement links TRBV5-6 to TRBJ2-3, with 12 bases that match TRBD2. CDR3 length: 16 amino acids. The germline V gene encodes CDR1 SGHDT and CDR2 YYEEEE. The trim removed 1 base at V and 7 bases at J, leaving 7 bases unmatched.

This sequence joins TRBV19 and TRBJ1-2; a weak D match, TRBD1 (5 bases). V was cut by 10 bases and J by 4 bases, with 19 bases left in between. Germline CDR1 and CDR2: LNHDA and SQIVND (reference sequence). This CDR3 comprises 14 residues. For the CDR3, the DNA is TGTGCCACCCACCCATACAGACAGTTCTATGGCTACACCTTC. Amino acids: CATHPYRQFYGYTF.

This chain connects TRBV2 to TRBJ2-5; D unclear. Germline CDR1 and CDR2: SNHLY and FYNNEI. The V gene lost 1 base and the J gene lost 5 bases, with 20 bases spanning the gap. This CDR3 has 17 amino acids. CDR3 sequence reads: CASSEDLLFELRETQYF. Written as DNA, the CDR3 is TGTGCCAGCAGTGAAGACCTACTTTTCGAGTTGAGGGAGACCCAGTACTTC. Based on the CDR3 plus reference TRBV2 and TRBJ2-5, the full variable domain is EPEVTQTPSHQVTQMGQEVILRCVPISNHLYFYWYRQILGQKVEFLVSFYNNEISEKSEIFDDQFSVERPDGSNFTLKIRSTKLEDSAMYFCASSEDLLFELRETQYFGPGTRLLVL.

The CDR3 is CASSQDPRDRGNSPLHF. The CDR3 DNA reads as TGCGCCAGCAGCCAAGATCCCCGGGACAGGGGGAATTCACCCCTCCACTTT. The chain links TRBV4-1 to TRBJ1-6; 11 bases line up with TRBD1. The CDR3 consists of 17 residues. Germline CDR1 is MGHRA and CDR2 is YSYEKL. The junction had 5 bases not matched to a gene; V was cut back by 0 bases and J by 7 bases.

The chain uses TRBV30 and TRBJ2-1; the match to TRBD2 covers 9 bases. CDR1 is GTSNPN and CDR2 is SVGIG in the germline V gene (reference sequence). Germline trimming cut 1 base from V and 10 bases from J; bases unmatched to any gene: 17. This CDR3 region has 17 residues. The CDR3 sequence is CAWSAPLERGATMEQFF. The CDR3 bases are TGTGCCTGGAGTGCCCCATTGGAGCGGGGGGCTACAATGGAGCAGTTCTTC.

The chain combines TRBV27 with TRBJ2-1; 11 nucleotides line up with TRBD2. Germline CDR1 and CDR2: MNHEY and SMNVEV (reference sequence). The CDR3 is 16 amino acids. Losses at the gene ends were 1 base for V and 4 bases for J; bases not matched to a gene: 3. This chain's CDR3 is CASSLLAGGHYNEQFF. The DNA for the CDR3 is TGTGCCAGCAGTTTATTAGCGGGGGGGCATTACAATGAGCAGTTCTTC.

The chain couples TRBV4-2 to TRBJ1-1; TRBD1 is a possible D gene (6 bases). Germline CDR1 and CDR2: LGHNA and YNFKEQ. Trimming stripped 4 bases from V and 0 bases from J, with 12 bases between. The CDR3 has 15 residues. CDR3 in amino acids: CASSLGTYMNTEAFF. CDR3 bases: TGTGCCAGCAGCCTGGGGACATACATGAACACTGAAGCTTTCTTT.

The chain links TRBV5-1 to TRBJ1-2; D unclear. V was cut by 0 bases and J by 8 bases, with 14 bases left in between. The germline CDR1 and CDR2 sequences are SGHRS and YFSETQ. This CDR3 region has 14 residues. The CDR3 loop is CASSLAGGSRGYTF. The DNA of the CDR3 is TGCGCCAGCAGCTTGGCCGGAGGCTCCAGGGGCTACACCTTC.

This chain connects TRBV5-4 to TRBJ2-3; unclear D gene. In germline, CDR1 is SGHNT, CDR2 YYREEE (reference sequence). The CDR3 sequence is 13 residues long. Trimming took 2 bases from V and 1 from J, leaving 5 bases between them. CDR3 amino acids: CASSFGRTDTQYF. The CDR3 DNA reads as TGTGCCAGCAGCTTCGGTCGCACAGATACGCAGTATTTT.

The chain recombines TRBV15 with TRBJ2-3, with D maybe TRBD2 (7 bases). CDR1 is LNHNV and CDR2 is YYDKDF in the germline V gene (reference sequence). Trimming stripped 3 bases from V and 6 bases from J, with 19 bases between. This CDR3 comprises 16 residues. CDR3: CATSSPQGGVKDTQYF. Written as DNA, the CDR3 is TGTGCCACCAGCAGTCCCCAAGGGGGGGTTAAGGATACGCAGTATTTT.

This chain connects TRBV7-2 to TRBJ2-5, with no clear D. The V end was cut by 1 base, the J end by 2 bases, with 14 bases between. Germline values: CDR1 SGHTA, CDR2 FQGNSA. This CDR3 is 16 amino acids long. Here the CDR3 reads CASSLVSSGTQETQYF. In nucleotides, the CDR3 is TGTGCCAGCAGCTTAGTGTCTTCGGGTACGCAAGAGACCCAGTACTTC.

The chain employs TRBV6-1 and TRBJ1-1; 8 nucleotides agree with TRBD1. CDR3 length equals 15 residues. Per the germline V gene, CDR1 is MNHNS and CDR2 is SASEGT. With V trimmed by 6 bases and J by 5 bases, 11 bases remained unmatched. DNA of the CDR3: TGTGCCAGCAGGGGGGGACAGGCAAGGGGGACTGAAGCTTTCTTT. Its translation is CASRGGQARGTEAFF.

The rearrangement joins TRBV19 to TRBJ1-5, with 8 bases fitting TRBD1. V was pared by 4 bases and J by 3 bases, with 8 bases of the junction left unmatched. CDR1 is LNHDA and CDR2 is SQIVND in the germline V gene (reference sequence). This CDR3 comprises 16 residues. The CDR3 here is CASSKWDRFDNQPQHF. DNA for the CDR3: TGTGCCAGTAGTAAATGGGACAGGTTCGACAATCAGCCCCAGCATTTT.

This clone has more than one count but fewer than ten. The chain couples TRBV7-4 to TRBJ2-5; a weak D match, TRBD1 (5 bases). Trimming shortened V by 4 bases and J by 5 bases, and 14 bases separated the two germline ends. This CDR3 comprises 14 residues. The germline V gene encodes CDR1 SGHVT and CDR2 SQSDAQ. CDR3 loop: CASSSAGSAETQYF. CDR3 DNA: TGTGCCAGCAGCTCCGCAGGGTCAGCGGAGACCCAGTACTTC.

This chain connects TRBV15 to TRBJ1-3; no reliable D call. Germline lookup yields CDR1 LNHNV and CDR2 YYDKDF (reference sequence). The CDR3 has 19 amino acids. The V end lost 0 bases, the J end lost 0 bases, and 18 bases lay between the germline ends. The DNA of the CDR3 is TGTGCCACCAGCAGAGAAACCGGAGGCTCCAGGAGCTCTGGAAACACCATATATTTT. Translation gives CATSRETGGSRSSGNTIYF.

The V call is TRBV4-1, the J call TRBJ1-4, with D possibly being TRBD1 (6 bases). V was clipped by 5 bases and J by 0 bases, with 13 bases between them. The CDR3 consists of 16 residues. In germline, CDR1 is MGHRA, CDR2 YSYEKL. The CDR3 bases are TGCGCCAGCAGCGTACGGACAGCCGCAACTAATGAAAAACTGTTTTTT. Translating it yields CASSVRTAATNEKLFF.

V is TRBV27 and J is TRBJ2-7; 8 nucleotides match TRBD2. CDR3 length: 16 amino acids. CDR1 is MNHEY, CDR2 SMNVEV, per germline (reference sequence). The V and J ends lost 5 bases and 0 bases, in that order; junction bases with no gene match: 9. CDR3 DNA: TGTGCCAGCAGTAGACATAGCGGGGACCTCTCCTACGAGCAGTACTTC. It translates to CASSRHSGDLSYEQYF.

The CDR3 DNA is TGTGCCAGTAGTATGAGGGATGAAAAACTGTTTTTT. Its translation: CASSMRDEKLFF. This chain links TRBV19 with TRBJ1-4; no reliable D call. V was trimmed by 3 bases and J by 6 bases, leaving 5 bases between them. CDR1 and CDR2 from the germline V gene are LNHDA and SQIVND (reference sequence). This CDR3 region has 12 residues.